A single T cell receptor (beta chain) is shown here with its context. The data derive from a study of blood T cell repertoires in COVID-19. Background on the study: Acute and convalescent COVID-19 samples came from the United States, Italy and Spain. Sample material is recorded as cDNA or gDNA derived from T cells, B-cell-depleted T cells, or PBMCs.

Generated by immunoSEQ multiplex PCR, the TCRdb table keeps only in-frame clones and is missing some. The sample consists of 150,000 to 200,000 clones, more than 65% of them appearing once. Germline V gene sequence: CDR1 LGHNA, CDR2 YSLEER. The CDR3 covers 15 residues. V was shortened by 2 bases and J by 5 bases, with 12 bases between the two germline ends. Membership in each cohort depended on participant-reported clinical history. The material sequenced was PBMCs or T cells enriched from blood (not recorded which). The chain carries TRBV4-3 and TRBJ2-2; tentatively, D is TRBD1 (6 bases). The sequence was obtained from a woman between 45 and 60 years old with acute COVID-19. The CDR3 sequence: CASSQSDRRTGELFF. Written as DNA, the CDR3 is TGCGCCAGCAGCCAAAGTGACAGGCGTACCGGGGAGCTGTTTTTT.